This passage covers 13 T cell receptor beta chains from one sample sequenced in a study of cytomegalovirus exposure and HLA in healthy donors. Primers included in the PCR were 60 Vbeta and 13 Jbeta primers. Using immunoSEQ multiplex PCR, the repertoire was profiled, and TCRdb retains in-frame clones only, with some absent. The data show around 180,000 clones, more than 80% seen once. What was sequenced was PBMCs. Source of these receptors: a male donor in good health and CMV-seronegative.

The J gene is TRBJ2-7, the V gene TRBV29-1; 8 nucleotides agree with TRBD1. The germline V gene has CDR1 SQVTM and CDR2 ANQGSEA. V lost 4 bases and J lost 2; bases outside the gene matches: 4. The CDR3 totals 13 residues. The CDR3 here is CSVGTGGAYEQYF. CDR3 bases: TGCAGCGTTGGTACAGGGGGAGCCTACGAGCAGTACTTC.

The chain links TRBV30 to TRBJ1-2; maybe TRBD1 (6 bases). The CDR3 covers 13 residues. Germline V lookup: CDR1 GTSNPN, CDR2 SVGIG (reference sequence). The germline V and J ends were trimmed by 4 bases and 7 bases, with 16 bases remaining between them. CDR3: CAWIWRTDGGYTF. The CDR3 DNA reads as TGTGCCTGGATTTGGAGGACAGACGGTGGCTACACCTTC.

V and J are TRBV5-1 and TRBJ2-7, with TRBD2 matching 9 bases. Trimming removed 0 bases from V and 2 bases from J; junction bases left unmatched: 9. Germline CDR1 SGHRS, CDR2 YFSETQ. The CDR3 runs to 17 residues. CDR3 residues: CASSLGQGAGGPYEQYF. Written as DNA, the CDR3 is TGCGCCAGCAGCTTGGGTCAGGGAGCGGGAGGCCCCTACGAGCAGTACTTC.

The chain carries TRBV30 and TRBJ1-4; D remains unclear. This CDR3 region has 16 residues. Per the germline V gene, CDR1 is GTSNPN and CDR2 is SVGIG (reference sequence). V was shortened by 2 bases and J by 0 bases, with 13 bases between the two germline ends. The CDR3 coding sequence is TGTGCCTGGAGTCGAGGATTTACGACAACTAATGAAAAACTGTTTTTT. It specifies CAWSRGFTTTNEKLFF.

V gene TRBV21-1 combines with J gene TRBJ1-5; the D call TRBD1 from the table was never checked on the DNA. TRBV21-1 is termed a pseudogene. The CDR3 is made up of 14 amino acids. The CDR3, as DNA: TGTGCCAGCAGCAAAGTCAGGGCCGATGATTCCCAGCATTTT. Translation: CASSKVRADDSQHF.

This chain connects TRBV19 to TRBJ1-2, with D maybe TRBD1 (5 bases). The CDR3 has 15 amino acids. V lost 6 bases to trimming and J lost 2 bases, with 16 bases between them. In germline, CDR1 is LNHDA, CDR2 SQIVND (reference sequence). The CDR3: CASRSRERGNYGYTF. CDR3 DNA: TGTGCCAGTAGGTCTCGGGAACGGGGGAACTATGGCTACACCTTC.

The CDR3 protein is CASTDSYEQYF. As DNA, the CDR3 is TGTGCCAGTACCGACAGCTACGAGCAGTACTTC. V usage is TRBV19 and J usage is TRBJ2-7; possible D gene TRBD1, 5 bases. CDR1 LNHDA and CDR2 SQIVND come from the germline V gene (reference sequence). The CDR3 totals 11 residues. Trimming removed 7 bases from V and 3 bases from J, with 7 bases in between.

The V and J genes are TRBV5-1 and TRBJ2-7; tentative D call: TRBD2 (5 bases). The CDR3 is 13 amino acids. V lost 4 bases to trimming and J lost 9 bases, with 17 bases between them. Germline V lookup: CDR1 SGHRS, CDR2 YFSETQ. The chain's CDR3 is CASSPWSGQGQYF. CDR3 bases: TGCGCCAGCAGCCCCTGGAGCGGCCAAGGGCAGTACTTC.

J is TRBJ2-3 and V is TRBV6-5; maybe TRBD2 (6 bases). This CDR3 spans 15 amino acids. Trimming took 6 bases from V and 2 from J, leaving 15 bases between them. Per the germline V gene, CDR1 is MNHEY and CDR2 is SVGAGI. The CDR3 spells CASRRDPKHTDTQYF. CDR3 nucleotides: TGTGCCAGCAGGCGGGACCCCAAACACACAGATACGCAGTATTTT.

V is TRBV7-9 and J is TRBJ2-2; 7 nucleotides align to TRBD1. Losses at the gene ends were 3 bases for V and 0 bases for J; bases not matched to a gene: 7. The CDR3 is 17 residues long. Germline V gene lookup returns CDR1 SEHNR and CDR2 FQNEAQ (reference sequence). In DNA, the CDR3 is TGTGCCAGCAGCTTTCGGACAGGCGTCGCGAACACCGGGGAGCTGTTTTTT. This gives the protein CASSFRTGVANTGELFF.

This clone was observed a single time. The chain uses TRBV7-3 and TRBJ2-1; TRBD2 matches at 7 bases. The CDR3 contains 14 residues. The germline V gene has CDR1 SGHTA and CDR2 FQGTGA. The V and J ends lost 7 bases and 0 bases, in that order; junction bases with no gene match: 3. The CDR3 DNA reads as TGTGCCAGCACAGCGGGGCCCTCCTACAATGAGCAGTTCTTC. It codes for CASTAGPSYNEQFF.

The J gene is TRBJ2-7, the V gene TRBV18, with 9 bases matching TRBD1. From germline, CDR1 is KGHSH and CDR2 LQKENI. The CDR3 length is 14 residues. V lost 3 bases, J lost 5 bases, and 5 bases stayed unmatched. The CDR3 DNA reads TGTGCCAGCTCACCGACAGGGGGATTCCACGAGCAGTACTTC. The encoded protein is CASSPTGGFHEQYF.

The chain couples TRBV27 to TRBJ2-7; D remains unclear. The germline V gene has CDR1 MNHEY and CDR2 SMNVEV (reference sequence). Between the trimmed V and J ends, which lost 2 bases and 3 bases, there was a span of 8 bases. This CDR3 comprises 13 residues. The CDR3 loop reads CASSLRGGYEQYF. The CDR3 nucleotides are TGTGCCAGCAGTTTACGCGGCGGCTACGAGCAGTACTTC.